This is a list of T cell receptor beta chains from one sample in a study of OX40 agonist ivuxolimab in advanced cancers. Using immunoSEQ multiplex PCR, the repertoire was profiled, and TCRdb retains in-frame clones only, with some absent. The profile covers 70,000 to 95,000 clones, with 83% appearing a single time and about 0.76% taken by the ten largest. The material was CD4+ or CD8+ T cells sorted from blood, obtained in a trial of the OX40 agonist ivuxolimab. These TCRs come from an adult with an advanced solid tumor such as melanoma, head and neck, liver or kidney cancer. Each CDR3 is given with its conserved first and last residue. The D gene is left open where the match is weak. Size is omitted from some rows. Given values are once, few, many or a class for expanded clones.

j_call,clone_size,v_call,d_call,cdr3_aa,cdr3_nt
TRBJ1-6,NA,TRBV6-1,NA,CASSEMGGYNSPLHF,TGTGCCAGCAGTGAAATGGGAGGCTATAATTCACCCCTCCACTTT
TRBJ2-3,NA,TRBV7-6,NA,CASSLTSAFTDTQYF,TGTGCCAGCAGCTTAACCAGCGCATTCACAGATACGCAGTATTTT
TRBJ2-1,once,TRBV7-6,TRBD1,CASSFDRDNEQFF,TGTGCCAGCAGCTTCGACAGGGACAATGAGCAGTTCTTC
TRBJ2-7,NA,TRBV5-1,TRBD2,CASSLRTSGYEQYF,TGCGCCAGCAGCTTGCGGACTAGCGGCTACGAGCAGTACTTC
TRBJ1-1,NA,TRBV7-2,NA,CASSLEGETEAFF,TGTGCCAGCAGCTTAGAAGGGGAAACTGAAGCTTTCTTT
TRBJ1-4,NA,TRBV4-2,NA,CASSQAPEGRLAKLFF,TGTGCCAGCAGCCAAGCCCCGGAAGGGAGACTAGCAAAACTGTTTTTT
TRBJ1-1,once,TRBV6-1,TRBD1,CASISDRADTEAFF,TGTGCCAGCATCTCGGACAGGGCGGACACTGAAGCTTTCTTT
TRBJ2-5,NA,TRBV19,NA,CASSIGTLKSGYQETQYF,TGTGCCAGTAGTATAGGGACATTGAAATCGGGGTACCAAGAGACCCAGTACTTC
TRBJ2-2,NA,TRBV28,NA,CASSLGLDGGELFF,TGTGCCAGCAGTTTAGGGTTAGACGGCGGGGAGCTGTTTTTT
TRBJ1-2,NA,TRBV15,TRBD1,CATSRAQGDGYTF,TGTGCCACCAGCAGAGCACAGGGGGATGGCTACACCTTC
TRBJ1-1,NA,TRBV6-5,NA,CASSYRHGEAFF,TGTGCCAGCAGTTACCGGCACGGTGAAGCTTTCTTT
TRBJ1-6,NA,TRBV6-6,TRBD1,CASSTRQGPYNSPLHF,TGTGCCAGCAGTACAAGACAGGGACCCTATAATTCACCCCTCCACTTT
TRBJ2-3,NA,TRBV7-2,TRBD1,CASSVLGQTDTQYF,TGTGCCAGCAGCGTCCTGGGACAGACAGATACGCAGTATTTT
TRBJ1-1,NA,TRBV11-3,NA,CASSSGQSRRAFF,TGTGCCAGCAGCTCAGGACAAAGTCGACGAGCTTTCTTT
TRBJ2-7,NA,TRBV5-5,TRBD1,CASSSGTGATYEQYF,TGTGCCAGCAGCTCCGGGACAGGGGCCACCTACGAGCAGTACTTC
TRBJ2-7,NA,TRBV6-1,NA,CASRGPGDRVYEQYF,TGTGCCAGCAGAGGGCCGGGCGACAGAGTCTACGAGCAGTACTTC
TRBJ1-2,NA,TRBV21-1,NA,CASIKPRTGGDYGYTF,TGTGCCAGCATTAAACCTCGGACAGGGGGAGACTATGGCTACACCTTC
TRBJ1-2,NA,TRBV2,NA,CASKRGANDYGYTF,TGTGCCAGCAAGCGGGGGGCGAACGACTATGGCTACACCTTC
TRBJ2-1,NA,TRBV7-2,TRBD2,CASSTGTSGRFYEQFF,TGTGCCAGCAGCACTGGGACTAGCGGGAGATTTTATGAGCAGTTCTTC
TRBJ1-2,NA,TRBV27,TRBD1,CASSKTGPFYGYTF,TGTGCCAGCAGCAAGACAGGGCCCTTCTATGGCTACACCTTC
TRBJ1-5,NA,TRBV4-1,NA,CASSQEGEAQPQHF,TGCGCCAGCAGCCAAGAAGGGGAAGCACAGCCCCAGCATTTT
TRBJ1-4,NA,TRBV11-3,NA,CASSPDRSNEKLFF,TGTGCCAGCAGCCCGGATAGGAGTAATGAAAAACTGTTTTTT